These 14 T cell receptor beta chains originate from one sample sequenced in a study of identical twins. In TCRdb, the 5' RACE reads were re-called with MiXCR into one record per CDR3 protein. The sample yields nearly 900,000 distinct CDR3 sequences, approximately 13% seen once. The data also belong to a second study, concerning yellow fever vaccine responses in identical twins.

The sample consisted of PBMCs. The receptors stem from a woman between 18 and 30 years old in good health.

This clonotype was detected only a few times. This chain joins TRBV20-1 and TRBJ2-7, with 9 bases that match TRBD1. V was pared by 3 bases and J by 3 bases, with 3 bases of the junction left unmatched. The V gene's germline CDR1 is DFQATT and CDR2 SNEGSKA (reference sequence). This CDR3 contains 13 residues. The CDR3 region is CSARDRGDYEQYF. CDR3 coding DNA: TGCAGTGCTAGGGACAGGGGAGACTACGAGCAGTACTTC.

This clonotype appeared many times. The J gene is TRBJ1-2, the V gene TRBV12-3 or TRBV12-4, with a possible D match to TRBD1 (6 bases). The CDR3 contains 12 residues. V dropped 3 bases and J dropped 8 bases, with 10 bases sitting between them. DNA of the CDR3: TGTGCCAGCAGTTTTACAGGGAACGGCTACACCTTC. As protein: CASSFTGNGYTF.

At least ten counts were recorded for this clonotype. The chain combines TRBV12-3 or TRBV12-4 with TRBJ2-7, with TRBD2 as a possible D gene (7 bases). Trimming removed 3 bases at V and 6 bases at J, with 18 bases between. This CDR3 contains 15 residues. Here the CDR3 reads CASSLGGLDRFEQYF. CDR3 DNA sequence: TGTGCCAGCAGTTTGGGTGGACTAGACAGGTTCGAGCAGTACTTC.

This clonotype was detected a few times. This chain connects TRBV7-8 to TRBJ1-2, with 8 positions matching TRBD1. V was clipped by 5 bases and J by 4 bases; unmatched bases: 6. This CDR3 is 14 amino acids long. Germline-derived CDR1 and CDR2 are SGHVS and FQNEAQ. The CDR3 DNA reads TGTGCCAGCAGCGGGGTGGGACAGGTCTATGGCTACACCTTC. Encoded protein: CASSGVGQVYGYTF.

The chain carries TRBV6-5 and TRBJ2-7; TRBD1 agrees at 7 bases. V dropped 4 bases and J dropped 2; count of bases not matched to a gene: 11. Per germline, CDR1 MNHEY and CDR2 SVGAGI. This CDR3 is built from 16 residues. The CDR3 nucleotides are TGTGCCAGCAGTTCGACAGGGTATTATGAGACCTACGAGCAGTACGTC. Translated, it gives CASSSTGYYETYEQYV.

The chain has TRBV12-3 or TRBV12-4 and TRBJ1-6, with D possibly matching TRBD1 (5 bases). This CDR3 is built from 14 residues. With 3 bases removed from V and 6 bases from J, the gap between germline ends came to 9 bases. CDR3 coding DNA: TGTGCCAGCAGTTTCCGGGACCGTAATTCACCCCTCCACTTT. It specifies CASSFRDRNSPLHF.

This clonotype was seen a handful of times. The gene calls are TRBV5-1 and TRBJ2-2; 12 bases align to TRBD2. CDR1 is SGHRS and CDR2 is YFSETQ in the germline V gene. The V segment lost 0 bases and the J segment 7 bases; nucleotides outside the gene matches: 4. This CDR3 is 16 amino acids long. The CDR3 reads CASSLVTSGGVGELFF. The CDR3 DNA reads TGCGCCAGCAGCTTGGTGACTAGCGGGGGTGTCGGGGAGCTGTTTTTT.

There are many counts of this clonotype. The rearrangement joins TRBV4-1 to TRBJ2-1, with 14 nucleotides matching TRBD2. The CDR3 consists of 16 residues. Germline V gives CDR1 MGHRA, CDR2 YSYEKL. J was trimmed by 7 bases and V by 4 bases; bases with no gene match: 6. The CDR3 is CASSPGTSGRKNEQFF. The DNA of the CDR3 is TGCGCCAGCAGCCCCGGGACTAGCGGGAGAAAAAATGAGCAGTTCTTC.

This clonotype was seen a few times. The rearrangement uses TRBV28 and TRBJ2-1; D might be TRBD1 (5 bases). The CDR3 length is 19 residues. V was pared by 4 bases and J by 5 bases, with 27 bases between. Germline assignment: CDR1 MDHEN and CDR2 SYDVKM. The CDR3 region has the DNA TGTGCCAGCAGTTACGGGCCAGCCCCAACAGGAAACCTTCACAATGAGCAGTTCTTC. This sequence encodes CASSYGPAPTGNLHNEQFF.

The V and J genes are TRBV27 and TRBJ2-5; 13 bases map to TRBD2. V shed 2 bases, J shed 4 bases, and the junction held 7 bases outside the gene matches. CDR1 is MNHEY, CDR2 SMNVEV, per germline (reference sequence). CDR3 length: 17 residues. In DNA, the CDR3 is TGTGCCAGCAGTTTAATAGCACTAGCGGGGGGGCGAGAGACCCAGTACTTC. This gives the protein CASSLIALAGGRETQYF.

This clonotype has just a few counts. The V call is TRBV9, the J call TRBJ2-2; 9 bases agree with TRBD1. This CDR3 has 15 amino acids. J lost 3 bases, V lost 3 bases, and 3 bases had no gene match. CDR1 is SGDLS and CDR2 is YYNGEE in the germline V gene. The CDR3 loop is CASSGRDRDTGELFF. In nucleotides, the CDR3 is TGTGCCAGCAGCGGCCGGGACAGGGACACCGGGGAGCTGTTTTTT.

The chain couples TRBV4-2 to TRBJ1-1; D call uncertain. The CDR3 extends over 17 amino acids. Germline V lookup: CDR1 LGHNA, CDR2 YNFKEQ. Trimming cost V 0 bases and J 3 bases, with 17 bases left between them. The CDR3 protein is CASSQDPTILIDTEAFF. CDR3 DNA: TGTGCCAGCAGCCAAGATCCTACTATCCTTATAGACACTGAAGCTTTCTTT.

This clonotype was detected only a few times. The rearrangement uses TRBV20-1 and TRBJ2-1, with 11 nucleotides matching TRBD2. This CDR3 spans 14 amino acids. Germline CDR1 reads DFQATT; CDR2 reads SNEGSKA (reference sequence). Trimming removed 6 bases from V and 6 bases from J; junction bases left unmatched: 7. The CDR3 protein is CSATTSGEVNEQFF. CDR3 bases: TGCAGTGCAACGACTAGCGGGGAAGTCAATGAGCAGTTCTTC.

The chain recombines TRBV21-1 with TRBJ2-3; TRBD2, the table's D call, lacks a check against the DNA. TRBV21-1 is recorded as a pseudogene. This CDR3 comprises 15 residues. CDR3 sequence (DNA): TGTGCCACAAAAATGCGGGAGTTTGGCACAGATACGCAGTATTTT. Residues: CATKMREFGTDTQYF.